Shown below are 29 T cell receptor beta chains from a single sample sequenced in a study of blood T cell repertoires in COVID-19. Clones were read by immunoSEQ multiplex PCR, and TCRdb kept only the in-frame ones, dropping some. Among 250,000 to 350,000 clones, approximately 84% were seen once, and the ten largest hold approximately 1.5%. Source material: peripheral blood. The source is a human donor with COVID-19, enrolled during active disease. The donor label of this sample is uncertain.

The gene calls are TRBV19 and TRBJ1-5, with D perhaps matching TRBD1 (6 bases). This CDR3 is 14 amino acids long. Trimming stripped 5 bases from V and 5 bases from J, with 13 bases between. Germline V lookup: CDR1 LNHDA, CDR2 SQIVND (reference sequence). CDR3 sequence reads: CASSRRQEYQPQHF. The CDR3, as DNA: TGTGCCAGTAGTCGGAGACAGGAGTATCAGCCCCAGCATTTT.

The CDR3 nucleotides read TGTGCCAGTAGTATATCGACAGGGAGGCAGCCCCAGCATTTT. Translated: CASSISTGRQPQHF. The chain links TRBV19 to TRBJ1-5; TRBD1 matches at 7 bases. Germline V gives CDR1 LNHDA, CDR2 SQIVND (reference sequence). CDR3 length equals 14 residues. With 2 bases clipped from V and 7 bases from J, the junction kept 5 bases outside the gene matches.

V and J are TRBV29-1 and TRBJ1-2, with TRBD1 matching 9 bases. The CDR3 runs 13 residues. After removal of 6 bases from V and 6 bases from J, the junction contained 8 bases not matched to a gene. Germline CDR1 is SQVTM and CDR2 is ANQGSEA. In nucleotides, the CDR3 is TGCAGCGTCAACGACAGGGGGTGGGATGGCTACACCTTC. Translating gives CSVNDRGWDGYTF.

The rearrangement uses TRBV10-1 and TRBJ2-2; a possible D gene is TRBD1 (5 bases). CDR3 length equals 15 residues. CDR1 is WNHNN, CDR2 SYGVQD, per germline (reference sequence). Trimming stripped 3 bases from V and 3 bases from J, with 11 bases between. The CDR3 spells CASSEDSLYTGELFF. CDR3 bases: TGCGCCAGCAGTGAAGACAGCTTATACACCGGGGAGCTGTTTTTT.

This rearrangement joins TRBV6-5 to TRBJ1-5, with D possibly matching TRBD1 (5 bases). Germline V gene lookup returns CDR1 MNHEY and CDR2 SVGAGI. The CDR3 extends over 14 amino acids. Trimming cost V 6 bases and J 4 bases, with 13 bases left between them. Here the CDR3 DNA reads TGTGCCAGCAGACCCCAGACAGTGAATCAGCCCCAGCATTTT. Its translation is CASRPQTVNQPQHF.

The count of this clone is one. The chain carries TRBV2 and TRBJ1-5, with 10 nucleotides matching TRBD1. Germline loops: CDR1 SNHLY, CDR2 FYNNEI. This CDR3 is built from 15 residues. J lost 5 bases, V lost 6 bases, and 7 bases had no gene match. The CDR3 loop is CASRTGTGVDQPQHF. The DNA for the CDR3 is TGTGCCAGCAGAACCGGGACAGGGGTGGATCAGCCCCAGCATTTT.

The V and J genes are TRBV6-5 and TRBJ2-2; 8 nucleotides align to TRBD2. The CDR3 totals 16 residues. CDR1 is MNHEY, CDR2 SVGAGI, per germline. The J segment lost 1 base and the V segment lost 4 bases, leaving 5 bases of the junction unmatched. The CDR3 bases are TGTGCCAGCAGTTCCGGGACTAGATTGAACACCGGGGAGCTGTTTTTT. Its protein product is CASSSGTRLNTGELFF.

This chain connects TRBV3-1 (or the pseudogene TRBV3-2) to TRBJ2-1, with 14 positions matching TRBD2. This CDR3 is 15 amino acids long. V gave up 6 bases and J gave up 10 bases; unmatched junction bases: 8. CDR1 is LGHDT, CDR2 YNNKEL, per germline (reference sequence). The DNA of the CDR3 is TGTGCCAGCAGACTCGGGACTAGCGGGGGTGGGGAGCAGTTCTTC. Its protein is CASRLGTSGGGEQFF.

CDR3 in DNA: TGTGCCAGCTCCCGAGAGGGGGCCGCCTACAATGAGCAGTTCTTC. It yields the protein CASSREGAAYNEQFF. The genes are TRBV18 and TRBJ2-1, with 7 positions matching TRBD1. This CDR3 has 15 amino acids. Germline V gene lookup returns CDR1 KGHSH and CDR2 LQKENI. V gave up 6 bases and J gave up 2 bases; unmatched junction bases: 7.

The chain joins TRBV12-5 to TRBJ2-5; 7 nucleotides line up with TRBD2. After removal of 1 base from V and 5 bases from J, the junction contained 7 bases not matched to a gene. Looked up from germline, CDR1 is LGHNT and CDR2 is FRNRAP. The CDR3 contains 15 residues. The DNA for the CDR3 is TGTGCTAGTGGTTTGGGTGGACTAGGAGGGGAGACCCAGTACTTC. It encodes CASGLGGLGGETQYF.

V is TRBV10-1 and J is TRBJ2-1; the match to TRBD2 covers 10 bases. J was trimmed by 9 bases and V by 7 bases; bases with no gene match: 15. Germline V gives CDR1 WNHNN, CDR2 SYGVQD (reference sequence). The CDR3 totals 16 residues. The chain's CDR3 is CASTPSSGRAGSEQFF. The CDR3 DNA reads as TGCGCCAGCACCCCCTCAAGCGGGAGGGCCGGAAGTGAGCAGTTCTTC.

V usage is TRBV7-2 and J usage is TRBJ2-1, with D maybe TRBD2 (6 bases). Trimming shortened V by 5 bases and J by 0 bases, and 11 bases separated the two germline ends. Per germline, CDR1 SGHTA and CDR2 FQGNSA. CDR3 size: 15 residues. This chain's CDR3 is CASSPGGSSYNEQFF. For the CDR3, the DNA is TGTGCCAGCAGCCCCGGAGGGTCCTCCTACAATGAGCAGTTCTTC.

This clone showed up just a few times. The chain is built from TRBV29-1 and TRBJ1-1; D remains ambiguous. This CDR3 region has 13 residues. The V end was cut by 7 bases, the J end by 5 bases, with 17 bases between. Germline V gene sequence: CDR1 SQVTM, CDR2 ANQGSEA. The CDR3 here is CSGTRLEGTEAFF. The CDR3 DNA follows: TGCAGCGGTACTAGACTGGAGGGTACTGAAGCTTTCTTT.

J is TRBJ2-3 and V is TRBV3-1 (or the pseudogene TRBV3-2); TRBD2 aligns across 14 bases. Germline V gene lookup returns CDR1 LGHDT and CDR2 YNNKEL (reference sequence). After removal of 0 bases from V and 5 bases from J, the junction contained 7 bases not matched to a gene. The CDR3 runs to 18 residues. The CDR3 region is CASSQDGLAGGEEDTQYF. The CDR3 bases are TGTGCCAGCAGCCAAGATGGACTAGCGGGAGGAGAGGAAGATACGCAGTATTTT.

This clone was seen a single time. The chain links TRBV5-4 to TRBJ2-7; 13 bases agree with TRBD2. Looked up from germline, CDR1 is SGHNT and CDR2 is YYREEE (reference sequence). The CDR3 length is 19 residues. The ends lost 6 bases at V and 2 bases at J; junction bases unmatched: 17. CDR3 DNA sequence: TGTGCCAGCACCAGAGGACTAGCGGGAGCCCTTTCCGAACCCTACGAGCAGTACTTC. It specifies CASTRGLAGALSEPYEQYF.

This rearrangement joins TRBV7-3 to TRBJ2-1; 8 bases are shared with TRBD1. Germline CDR1 is SGHTA and CDR2 is FQGTGA. The V gene end was trimmed by 2 bases and the J gene end by 3 bases; junction bases not matched to a gene: 3. This CDR3 has 15 residues. The CDR3 DNA reads as TGTGCCAGCAGCTTATCCGGACAGGGCTACAATGAGCAGTTCTTC. Translated: CASSLSGQGYNEQFF.

The chain is built from TRBV6-2 or TRBV6-3 and TRBJ1-5, with no clear D. The germline gives CDR1 MNHEY, CDR2 SVGEGT. Trimming took 5 bases from V and 3 from J, leaving 11 bases between them. There are 14 residues in the CDR3. In DNA form, the CDR3 reads TGTGCCAGCAGTCTCGCGGCTGACAATCAGCCCCAGCATTTT. It encodes CASSLAADNQPQHF.

This rearrangement joins TRBV6-5 to TRBJ2-1, with 11 bases fitting TRBD2. Germline CDR1 reads MNHEY; CDR2 reads SVGAGI. The CDR3 spans 15 residues. V shed 6 bases, J shed 2 bases, and the junction held 3 bases outside the gene matches. The CDR3 region is CASRGTSGPYNEQFF. Here the CDR3 DNA reads TGTGCCAGCAGGGGGACTAGCGGACCCTACAATGAGCAGTTCTTC.

This chain uses TRBV27 with TRBJ2-1; 10 bases fit TRBD1. V was pared by 3 bases and J by 7 bases, with 6 bases of the junction left unmatched. The germline V gene has CDR1 MNHEY and CDR2 SMNVEV (reference sequence). CDR3 length equals 15 residues. The chain's CDR3 is CASSFGTGEWNEQFF. DNA for the CDR3: TGTGCCAGCAGTTTTGGGACAGGGGAGTGGAATGAGCAGTTCTTC.

This clone has only one observation. The rearrangement joins TRBV9 to TRBJ1-6; D is uncertain. The CDR3 runs to 15 residues. Germline V lookup: CDR1 SGDLS, CDR2 YYNGEE. Trimming removed 0 bases from V and 5 bases from J, with 9 bases in between. The CDR3 reads CASSVGTGNNSPLHF. The CDR3 region has the DNA TGTGCCAGCAGCGTAGGGACGGGGAATAATTCACCCCTCCACTTT.

This rearrangement joins TRBV28 to TRBJ2-7; TRBD1 agrees at 9 bases. With V trimmed by 5 bases and J by 3 bases, 17 bases remained unmatched. Germline V gene data show CDR1 as MDHEN and CDR2 as SYDVKM. This CDR3 contains 18 residues. CDR3 DNA: TGTGCCAGCAGTCTCCTCCCCACTTGGGGGACAGGGAACTACGAGCAGTACTTC. Protein: CASSLLPTWGTGNYEQYF. Drawing the rest from reference TRBV28 and TRBJ2-7, the complete variable domain is DVKVTQSSRYLVKRTGEKVFLECVQDMDHENMFWYRQDPGLGLRLIYFSYDVKMKEKGDIPEGYSVSREKKERFSLILESASTNQTSMYLCASSLLPTWGTGNYEQYFGPGTRLTVT.

V and J are TRBV28 and TRBJ2-7, with 14 nucleotides matching TRBD2. This CDR3 has 16 residues. The trim removed 6 bases at V and 6 bases at J, leaving 10 bases unmatched. Germline CDR1 MDHEN, CDR2 SYDVKM. Written as DNA, the CDR3 is TGTGCCAGCAGAACCGGGACTAGCGGGAGCTGGCCCGAGCAGTACTTC. Its translation is CASRTGTSGSWPEQYF.

The gene calls are TRBV7-2 and TRBJ2-6; possibly TRBD1 for D (5 bases). Germline V lookup: CDR1 SGHTA, CDR2 FQGNSA. The V end was cut by 1 base, the J end by 2 bases, with 9 bases between. The CDR3 runs to 16 residues. The CDR3 sequence: CASSLVSGTGANVLTF. DNA of the CDR3: TGTGCCAGCAGCTTAGTTTCAGGGACTGGGGCCAACGTCCTGACTTTC.

The chain employs TRBV7-3 and TRBJ2-1; TRBD1 aligns across 7 bases. The CDR3 sequence is 14 residues long. Trimming at V came to 5 bases and at J to 4 bases, leaving 5 bases not matched to a gene. The germline V gene encodes CDR1 SGHTA and CDR2 FQGTGA. In DNA form, the CDR3 reads TGTGCCAGCAGCCGCATGGGACAGTACAATGAGCAGTTCTTC. It specifies CASSRMGQYNEQFF.

The V gene is TRBV2, the J gene TRBJ1-3; no clear D gene. This CDR3 is built from 14 residues. V lost 7 bases to trimming and J lost 0 bases, with 10 bases between them. Germline V gene data show CDR1 as SNHLY and CDR2 as FYNNEI. The DNA for the CDR3 is TGTGCCAGCAAAGCTGCCATCTCTGGAAACACCATATATTTT. Amino acid sequence: CASKAAISGNTIYF.

The chain combines TRBV27 with TRBJ1-1, with 10 positions matching TRBD1. V lost 6 bases and J lost 1; bases outside the gene matches: 5. The CDR3 has 15 residues. Germline values: CDR1 MNHEY, CDR2 SMNVEV (reference sequence). CDR3 sequence (DNA): TGTGCCAGCAGGCCTTGGACAGGGGGGAACACTGAAGCTTTCTTT. As protein: CASRPWTGGNTEAFF.

A word on this clone: Other DNA sequences in this specimen translate into the identical CDR3. V gene TRBV18 combines with J gene TRBJ1-5; 9 positions agree with TRBD1. J lost 5 bases, V lost 6 bases, and 5 bases had no gene match. This CDR3 has 14 amino acids. The germline V gene encodes CDR1 KGHSH and CDR2 LQKENI. The CDR3 loop is CASSPTGGDQPQHF. In nucleotides, the CDR3 is TGTGCCAGCTCCCCGACAGGGGGTGATCAGCCCCAGCATTTT.

The count of this clone is one. This chain uses TRBV6-5 with TRBJ1-4; D perhaps matches TRBD1 (5 bases). V was pared by 6 bases and J by 4 bases, with 12 bases between. The CDR3 spans 14 residues. Germline CDR1 MNHEY, CDR2 SVGAGI. CDR3 DNA sequence: TGTGCCAGCAGCACCCGGGACTTTAATGAAAAACTGTTTTTT. This sequence encodes CASSTRDFNEKLFF.

The chain is built from TRBV7-3 and TRBJ2-7; D gene ambiguous. The V end was cut by 2 bases, the J end by 3 bases, with 8 bases between. CDR3 size: 13 residues. The germline gives CDR1 SGHTA, CDR2 FQGTGA. CDR3 sequence: CASSLEEGYEQYF. The CDR3 bases are TGTGCCAGCAGCTTAGAGGAAGGCTACGAGCAGTACTTC.